The TCR beta chain under discussion was sequenced for a study of CD8 T cells in Susac syndrome. The RNA input was about 0.5 to 1 ug, and it was reverse transcribed with random hexamers. Across 54 Vbeta and 13 Jbeta, TCR beta CDR3 was amplified with immunoSEQ multiplex PCR. TCRdb re-analysed the immunoSEQ multiplex PCR reads in MiXCR, keeping a single row per CDR3 protein. This sample yields tens of thousands of distinct CDR3 sequences, of which 93% are seen a single time; roughly 0.28% belongs to the top ten. Germline V gives CDR1 ENHRY, CDR2 SYGVKD. Trimming shortened V by 4 bases and J by 0 bases, and 4 bases separated the two germline ends. This CDR3 is 13 amino acids long. The control participants were healthy donors, and these controls were matched with respect to both age and sex.

The V gene is TRBV10-3, the J gene TRBJ1-5; D is undetermined. Specimen: CD8+ T cells from PBMCs. The sequence was obtained from a human donor in good health. This CDR3 is CAISGDSNQPQHF. Here the CDR3 DNA reads TGTGCCATCAGTGGGGATAGCAATCAGCCCCAGCATTTT.